The sequence of this T cell receptor (beta chain) was determined in a study of shared clonotypes between healthy human individuals. Study background: The donor group consisted of two women and a few men, aged 18 to 49.

Healthy HIV-negative adults without recent acute infections or vaccinations served as donors. Only Caucasian adults living in Nashville, Tennessee served as donors. Input per replicate PCR of unsorted PBMC was 300 ng DNA, corresponding to roughly 30,000 T cell genomes. Sequencing used immunoSEQ multiplex PCR; TCRdb keeps in-frame clones, though not all of them. The data contain roughly 500,000 clones, roughly 80% of them singletons. The CDR3 has 19 residues. The chain combines TRBV21-1 with TRBJ2-2; the table names TRBD1, a call not compared with the DNA. TRBV21-1 is recorded as a pseudogene. This TCR was sampled from a woman between 40 and 55 years old in good health. Some clones in this sample may be carry-over from other donors' samples. The sample comprised PBMCs. CDR3 loop: CASSKANSVVEGAGGELFF. In DNA, the CDR3 is TGTGCCAGCAGCAAAGCCAATTCTGTGGTCGAGGGGGCCGGCGGGGAGCTGTTTTTT.